The TCR beta chain described here comes from a study of cytomegalovirus exposure and HLA in healthy donors. Findings and caveats of the study: Per a later analysis, 15,000 to 20,000 TCR beta sequences showed association with HLA alleles at 0.05 false discovery rate. Information on immune exposure was restricted to one variable (CMV serostatus).

The PCR contained 60 Vbeta and 13 Jbeta primers. In the source study's methods: The authors later counted roughly 77 million unique TCR beta chains, around 9.9 million of them shared. Profiled with immunoSEQ multiplex PCR; TCRdb holds only in-frame clones, not every one. V, J and clone size are taken as reported in that table, and D and trimming were inferred from the DNA itself. The sample has about 150,000 clones, roughly 81% seen once. This clone was seen just once. Its target is unknown. CDR1 SGHAT and CDR2 FQNNGV come from the germline V gene. Between the trimmed V and J ends, which lost 5 bases and 2 bases, there was a span of 18 bases. The CDR3 covers 16 residues.

The TCR sequence derives from a woman under 30 in good health and CMV-seronegative. Sequenced input: PBMCs. This chain connects TRBV11-2 to TRBJ2-5; D possibly corresponds to TRBD1 (6 bases). CDR3 coding DNA: TGTGCCAGCAGCCAACTGGCTGACAGGTCGCAAGAGACCCAGTACTTC. Its translation: CASSQLADRSQETQYF.